This T cell receptor (beta chain) was obtained from a study of OX40 agonist ivuxolimab in advanced cancers. Study-wide context: A diagnosis of hepatocellular carcinoma, melanoma, renal cell or head and neck cancer was present in dose-escalation patients.

Germline lookup yields CDR1 SGHDT and CDR2 YYEEEE. The V and J ends lost 0 bases and 7 bases respectively, with 10 bases between them. This CDR3 has 14 residues. As to this clone: The antigen is unknown.

Sampling times: baseline, cycle 4 day 1, cycle 7 day 1. The data were produced by immunoSEQ multiplex PCR, yet TCRdb's version contains in-frame clones alone and is incomplete. The sample has about 18,000 clones, more than 75% seen once; the top ten hold around a third. The study's findings and limits: The study found that CD8+ T cells averaged more expanded clones than CD4+. Partial responders at 0.1-3.0 mg/kg had among the lowest clonal expansion.

J is TRBJ1-4 and V is TRBV5-6; tentatively, D is TRBD1 (6 bases). The clonotype originates from an adult with an advanced solid tumor such as melanoma, head and neck, liver or kidney cancer. Specimen: CD4+ or CD8+ T cells sorted from blood, collected in a trial of the OX40 agonist ivuxolimab. CDR3 coding DNA: TGTGCCAGCAGCTTGGCGGGGGGCGGTGAAAAACTGTTTTTT. This encodes CASSLAGGGEKLFF.